This TCR beta chain is drawn from a study of blood T cells in healthy people across ages. Study-wide findings and caveats: As naive T cell percentage varied, TCR beta diversity correlated strongly with it.

A second PCR, run for roughly 7 to 12 cycles, used a sample-barcoded 5' primer plus a J-beta primer mix. Each CDR3 protein is one row after TCRdb ran MiXCR on the 5' RACE reads. The data show about 970,000 distinct CDR3 sequences, just over 50% seen once. Turning to this clonotype: Its antigen is undetermined.

Around 10 milliliters of peripheral blood were drawn from each donor. There are 14 residues in the CDR3. Trimming took off 5 bases at V and 4 bases at J, with 15 bases between the two ends. Germline V gene lookup returns CDR1 DFQATT and CDR2 SNEGSKA (reference sequence). The sequenced material came from blood. This receptor was obtained from a woman aged 55-75 years in good health. This sequence joins TRBV20-1 and TRBJ2-1, with D hard to call. The CDR3 region is CSAPTSIGYNEQFF. CDR3 nucleotides: TGCAGTGCTCCCACGAGTATCGGGTACAATGAGCAGTTCTTC.